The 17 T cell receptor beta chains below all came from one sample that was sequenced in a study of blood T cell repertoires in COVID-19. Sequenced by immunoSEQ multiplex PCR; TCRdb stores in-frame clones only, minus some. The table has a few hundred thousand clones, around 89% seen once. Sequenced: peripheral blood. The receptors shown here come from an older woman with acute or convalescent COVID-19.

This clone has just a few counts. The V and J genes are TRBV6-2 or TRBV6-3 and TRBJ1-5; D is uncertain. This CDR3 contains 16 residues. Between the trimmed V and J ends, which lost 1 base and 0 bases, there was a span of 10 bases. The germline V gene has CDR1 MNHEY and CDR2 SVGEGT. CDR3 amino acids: CASSYLGPNSNQPQHF. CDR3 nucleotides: TGTGCCAGCAGTTACTTGGGCCCGAATAGCAATCAGCCCCAGCATTTT.

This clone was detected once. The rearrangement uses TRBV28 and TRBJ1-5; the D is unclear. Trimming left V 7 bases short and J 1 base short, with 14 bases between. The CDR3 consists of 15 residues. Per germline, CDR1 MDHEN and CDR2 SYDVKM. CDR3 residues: CASKLDFLSNQPQHF. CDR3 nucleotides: TGTGCCAGCAAATTGGACTTTTTGAGCAATCAGCCCCAGCATTTT.

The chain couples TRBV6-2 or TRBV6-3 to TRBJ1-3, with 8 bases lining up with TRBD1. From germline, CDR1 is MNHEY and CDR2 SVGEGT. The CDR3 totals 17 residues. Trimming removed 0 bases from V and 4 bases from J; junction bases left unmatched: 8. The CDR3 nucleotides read TGTGCCAGCAGTTACTCGGGCAGGGGGCCGGTCGGAAACACCATATATTTT. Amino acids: CASSYSGRGPVGNTIYF.

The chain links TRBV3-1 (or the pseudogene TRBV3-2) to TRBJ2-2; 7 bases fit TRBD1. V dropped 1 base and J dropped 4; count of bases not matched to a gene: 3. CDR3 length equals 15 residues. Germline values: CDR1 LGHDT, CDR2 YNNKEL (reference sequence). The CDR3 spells CASSQGQGFTGELFF. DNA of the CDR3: TGTGCCAGCAGCCAAGGACAGGGATTCACCGGGGAGCTGTTTTTT.

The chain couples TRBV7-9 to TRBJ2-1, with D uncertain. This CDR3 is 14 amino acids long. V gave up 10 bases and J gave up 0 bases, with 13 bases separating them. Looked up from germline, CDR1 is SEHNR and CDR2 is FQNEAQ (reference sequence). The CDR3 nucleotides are TGTGCCACCATTTTTTCGGGCTCCTACAATGAGCAGTTCTTC. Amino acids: CATIFSGSYNEQFF.

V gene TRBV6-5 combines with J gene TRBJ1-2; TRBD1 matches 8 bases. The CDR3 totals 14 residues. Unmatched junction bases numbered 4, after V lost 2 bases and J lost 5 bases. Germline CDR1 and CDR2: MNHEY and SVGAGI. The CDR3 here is CASSYGTGGYGYTF. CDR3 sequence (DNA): TGTGCCAGCAGTTACGGAACAGGGGGTTATGGCTACACCTTC.

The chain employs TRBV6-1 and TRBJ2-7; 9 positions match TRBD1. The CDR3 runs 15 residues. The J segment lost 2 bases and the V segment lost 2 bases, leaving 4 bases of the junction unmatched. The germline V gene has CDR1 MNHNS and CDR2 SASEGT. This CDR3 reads CASSETGQGPYEQYF. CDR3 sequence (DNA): TGTGCCAGCAGTGAAACGGGACAGGGTCCCTACGAGCAGTACTTC.

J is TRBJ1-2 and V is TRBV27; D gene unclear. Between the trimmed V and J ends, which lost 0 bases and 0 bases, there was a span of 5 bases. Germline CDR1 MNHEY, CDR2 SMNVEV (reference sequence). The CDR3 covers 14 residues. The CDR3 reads CASSLSFTNYGYTF. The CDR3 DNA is TGTGCCAGCAGTTTATCGTTCACTAACTATGGCTACACCTTC.

In DNA form, the CDR3 reads TGTGCCAGCAGCTCAAGACAGGAAGGGATAACCAAAAACATTCAGTACTTC. It specifies CASSSRQEGITKNIQYF. The chain recombines TRBV5-6 with TRBJ2-4, with a weak D call TRBD1 (6 bases). The V gene's germline CDR1 is SGHDT and CDR2 YYEEEE. V was trimmed by 3 bases and J by 2 bases, leaving 18 bases between them. The CDR3 loop spans 17 amino acids.

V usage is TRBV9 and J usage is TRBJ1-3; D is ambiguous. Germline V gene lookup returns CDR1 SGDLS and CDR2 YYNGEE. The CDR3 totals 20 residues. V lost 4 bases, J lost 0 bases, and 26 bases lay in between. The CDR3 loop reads CASSPRSEGIFVNSGNTIYF. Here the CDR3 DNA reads TGTGCCAGCAGCCCGCGTTCGGAGGGTATCTTCGTTAACTCTGGAAACACCATATATTTT.

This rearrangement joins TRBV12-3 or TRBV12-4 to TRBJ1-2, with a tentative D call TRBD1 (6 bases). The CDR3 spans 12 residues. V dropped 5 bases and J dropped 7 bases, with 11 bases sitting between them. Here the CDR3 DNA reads TGTGCCAGCAGTCTCGACAGGCTTGGCTACACCTTC. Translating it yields CASSLDRLGYTF.

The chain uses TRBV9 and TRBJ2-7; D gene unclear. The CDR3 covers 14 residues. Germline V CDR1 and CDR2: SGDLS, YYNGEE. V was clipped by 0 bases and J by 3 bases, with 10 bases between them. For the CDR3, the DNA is TGTGCCAGCAGCGTAGCAGCCCAGGACTACGAGCAGTACTTC. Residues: CASSVAAQDYEQYF.

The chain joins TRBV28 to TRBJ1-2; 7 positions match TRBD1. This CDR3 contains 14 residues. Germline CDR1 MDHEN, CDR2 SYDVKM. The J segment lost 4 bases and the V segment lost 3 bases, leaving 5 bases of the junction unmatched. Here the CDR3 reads CASSLSGTVYGYTF. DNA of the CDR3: TGTGCCAGCAGTTTGTCCGGGACAGTCTATGGCTACACCTTC.

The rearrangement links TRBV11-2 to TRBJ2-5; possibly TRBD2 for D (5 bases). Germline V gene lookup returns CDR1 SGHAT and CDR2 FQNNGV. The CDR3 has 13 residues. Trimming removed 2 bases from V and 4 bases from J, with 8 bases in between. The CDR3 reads CASSLSGSETQYF. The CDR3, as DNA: TGTGCCAGCAGCTTAAGCGGATCAGAGACCCAGTACTTC. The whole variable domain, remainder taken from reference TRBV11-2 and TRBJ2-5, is EAGVAQSPRYKIIEKRQSVAFWCNPISGHATLYWYQQILGQGPKLLIQFQNNGVVDDSQLPKDRFSAERLKGVDSTLKIQPAKLEDSAVYLCASSLSGSETQYFGPGTRLLVL.

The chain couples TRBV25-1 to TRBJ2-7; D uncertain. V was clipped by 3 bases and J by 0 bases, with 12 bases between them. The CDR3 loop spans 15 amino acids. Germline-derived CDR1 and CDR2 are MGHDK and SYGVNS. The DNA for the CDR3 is TGTGCCAGCAGTGACGTCGCAGGAATCTCCTACGAGCAGTACTTC. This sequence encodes CASSDVAGISYEQYF.

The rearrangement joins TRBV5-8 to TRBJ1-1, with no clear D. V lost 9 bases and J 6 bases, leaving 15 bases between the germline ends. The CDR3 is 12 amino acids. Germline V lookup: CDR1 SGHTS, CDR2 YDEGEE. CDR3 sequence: CATVRKVAEAFF. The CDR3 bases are TGTGCCACCGTGAGGAAGGTAGCTGAAGCTTTCTTT.

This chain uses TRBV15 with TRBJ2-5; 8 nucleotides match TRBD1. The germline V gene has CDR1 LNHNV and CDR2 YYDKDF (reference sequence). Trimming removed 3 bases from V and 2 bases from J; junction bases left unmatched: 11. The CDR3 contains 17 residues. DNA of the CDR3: TGTGCCACCAGCAGGGCCCGAGGACAGGGAGATCAAGAGACCCAGTACTTC. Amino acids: CATSRARGQGDQETQYF.